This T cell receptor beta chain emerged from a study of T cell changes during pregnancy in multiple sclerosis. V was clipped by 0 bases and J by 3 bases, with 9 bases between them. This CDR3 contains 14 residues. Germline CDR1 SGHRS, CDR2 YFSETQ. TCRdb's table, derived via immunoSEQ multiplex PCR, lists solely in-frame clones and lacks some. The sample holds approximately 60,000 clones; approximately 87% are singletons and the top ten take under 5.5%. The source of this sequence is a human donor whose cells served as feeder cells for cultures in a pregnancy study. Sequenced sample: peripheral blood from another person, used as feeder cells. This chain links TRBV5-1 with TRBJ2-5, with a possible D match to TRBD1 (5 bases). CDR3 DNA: TGCGCCAGCAGCTTGGATTCCAGGGAAGAGACCCAGTACTTC. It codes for CASSLDSREETQYF.